The rows below give T cell receptor beta chains drawn from one sample of a study of identical twins. TCRdb ran MiXCR on the 5' RACE reads and lists one entry per CDR3 protein. Of 450,000 or so distinct CDR3 sequences detected, less than 20% appear once; the ten largest clones hold around 12%. Sequencing was done on a sample of naive T cells sorted from blood. The receptors come from a man aged 50-59 years in good health. Both conserved end residues are part of each CDR3. The D gene is left open where the match is weak.

CDR3aa: CSASDSWDPNQPQHF
d_gene: -
v_gene: TRBV20-1
j_gene: TRBJ1-5

CDR3aa: CASSSFSPQETQYF
d_gene: -
v_gene: TRBV28
j_gene: TRBJ2-5

CDR3aa: CASKGQGAYGYTF
d_gene: TRBD1
v_gene: TRBV27
j_gene: TRBJ1-2

CDR3aa: CASSLEALEGKLFF
d_gene: -
v_gene: TRBV5-1
j_gene: TRBJ1-4

CDR3aa: CASSLNVAVYDEQYF
d_gene: -
v_gene: TRBV5-5
j_gene: TRBJ2-7

CDR3aa: CATSDSSKRLIGYIF
d_gene: -
v_gene: TRBV24-1
j_gene: TRBJ1-2

CDR3aa: CASSGGRRETQYF
d_gene: -
v_gene: TRBV5-6
j_gene: TRBJ2-5

CDR3aa: CSARAPTGGWRDTEAFF
d_gene: TRBD1
v_gene: TRBV20-1
j_gene: TRBJ1-1

CDR3aa: CASSLMGKGIDTQYF
d_gene: -
v_gene: TRBV7-2
j_gene: TRBJ2-3

CDR3aa: CASSYRPPGQGKETQYF
d_gene: TRBD1
v_gene: TRBV13
j_gene: TRBJ2-5